The 20 T cell receptor beta chains below were found in one sample sequenced in a study of T cells in Graves' hyperthyroidism and ophthalmopathy. There were TCR beta CDR3 regions amplified from RNA transcripts. A first-round RT-PCR of the TCR CDR3 used the HTBI primer set. TCRdb redid the calling of the multiplex PCR reads with MiXCR, one entry per CDR3 protein. The table records about 200,000 distinct CDR3 sequences, around 17% of them present only once. Input material: blood. The receptors stem from a man aged 40-50 years with Graves' hyperthyroidism.

This clonotype was found many times. V is TRBV2 and J is TRBJ2-2; D gene ambiguous. The CDR3 is 14 residues long. Between the trimmed V and J ends, which lost 7 bases and 2 bases, there was a span of 11 bases. CDR1 SNHLY and CDR2 FYNNEI come from the germline V gene. CDR3 sequence (DNA): TGTGCCAGCAACCTAGGGCTAAACACCGGGGAGCTGTTTTTT. This codes for CASNLGLNTGELFF.

This clonotype has a count of ten or more. The V call is TRBV11-1, the J call TRBJ2-7, with 9 bases identical to TRBD1. The CDR3 totals 15 residues. In germline, CDR1 is SGHAT, CDR2 FQDESV (reference sequence). J gave up 0 bases and V 5 bases, and 5 bases lay outside the gene matches. CDR3 sequence (DNA): TGTGCCAGCAGCATCGGGACAGGGAACTCCTACGAGCAGTACTTC. This translates into CASSIGTGNSYEQYF.

The table lists this clonotype with many counts. This sequence joins TRBV20-1 and TRBJ1-2, with D tentatively TRBD1 (6 bases). Trimming took 3 bases from V and 5 from J, leaving 13 bases between them. The CDR3 runs to 13 residues. CDR1 and CDR2 (germline): DFQATT, SNEGSKA (reference sequence). The CDR3 DNA is TGCAGTGCTAGCCTGGGGGGCTCATATGGCTACACCTTC. It specifies CSASLGGSYGYTF.

This clonotype was observed a single time. The germline gene is not matched at one end of the junction; a read error may be the cause. The chain recombines TRBV4-2 with TRBJ1-6; D gene uncertain. Germline V gives CDR1 LGHNA, CDR2 YNFKEQ. This CDR3 has 15 amino acids. CDR3 amino acids: CASSQERSYNSPPHF. CDR3 in DNA: TGTGCCAGCAGCCAAGAAAGGTCCTATAATTCACCCCCCCACTTT.

This clonotype has a count of ten or more. The rearrangement uses TRBV20-1 and TRBJ2-3; D may be TRBD1 or TRBD2 (5 bases each). The CDR3 spans 14 residues. V lost 6 bases and J lost 2, with 15 bases in between. Germline loops: CDR1 DFQATT, CDR2 SNEGSKA (reference sequence). The DNA of the CDR3 is TGCAGTGCGCCTGGGACGCCCATCACAGATACGCAGTATTTT. It is translated as CSAPGTPITDTQYF.

This clonotype was detected only a few times. The chain combines TRBV19 with TRBJ1-2; a weak D match, TRBD1 (5 bases). CDR3 length: 15 residues. Germline V gene sequence: CDR1 LNHDA, CDR2 SQIVND (reference sequence). The V and J ends lost 3 bases and 4 bases respectively, with 15 bases between them. The CDR3 DNA is TGTGCCAGTAGTATCCAGGGAAGATTGGGCTATGGCTACACCTTC. Its translation: CASSIQGRLGYGYTF. The entire variable domain, with the rest obtained from reference TRBV19 and TRBJ1-2, is as follows: DGGITQSPKYLFRKEGQNVTLSCEQNLNHDAMYWYRQDPGQGLRLIYYSQIVNDFQKGDIAEGYSVSREKKESFPLTVTSAQKNPTAFYLCASSIQGRLGYGYTFGSGTRLTVV.

This clonotype was observed a handful of times. The V and J genes are TRBV6-1 and TRBJ2-3, with D possibly being TRBD1 (7 bases). Trimming stripped 7 bases from V and 0 bases from J, with 14 bases between. CDR3 length: 15 amino acids. The germline CDR1 and CDR2 sequences are MNHNS and SASEGT. CDR3 residues: CASKLTGTSTDTQYF. CDR3 bases: TGTGCCAGCAAGCTGACAGGGACTAGCACAGATACGCAGTATTTT.

This clonotype has a count of ten or more. The chain uses TRBV18 and TRBJ2-2; tentative D call: TRBD1 (5 bases). The V and J ends lost 1 base and 3 bases respectively, with 9 bases between them. This CDR3 region has 15 residues. Germline V lookup: CDR1 KGHSH, CDR2 LQKENI. CDR3 sequence reads: CASSPRRVDTGELFF. The CDR3 DNA is TGTGCCAGCTCACCACGCAGGGTGGACACCGGGGAGCTGTTTTTT.

This clonotype was seen repeatedly, ten times or more. This chain links TRBV29-1 with TRBJ2-1; D is perhaps TRBD1 (5 bases). Germline V lookup: CDR1 SQVTM, CDR2 ANQGSEA. The CDR3 covers 13 residues. V dropped 6 bases and J dropped 6 bases, with 15 bases sitting between them. The CDR3 DNA reads as TGCAGCGTACGACAGACCCAGGGCAATGAGCAGTTCTTC. It codes for CSVRQTQGNEQFF.

This clonotype has more than one count but fewer than ten. Written as DNA, the CDR3 is TGTGCCAGCAGCTTGGGGGGGGAAAGGTACAATGAGCAGTTCTTC. Translating it yields CASSLGGERYNEQFF. The chain carries TRBV5-4 and TRBJ2-1; TRBD2 is a possible D gene (6 bases). The V gene lost 0 bases and the J gene lost 4 bases, with 11 bases spanning the gap. This CDR3 has 15 amino acids. In germline, CDR1 is SGHNT, CDR2 YYREEE (reference sequence).

Details on this clonotype: Compared with germline, one end of the junction differs, possibly owing to a read error. The V and J genes are TRBV5-1 and TRBJ1-1; 9 bases line up with TRBD1. Germline-derived CDR1 and CDR2 are SGHRS and YFSETQ. CDR3 length: 16 amino acids. DNA of the CDR3: TGCGCCAGCAGCACGGGACAGGGTAGTTTGAACACTGAAGCTTCCTTT. Translation: CASSTGQGSLNTEASF.

This clonotype occurred a few times. The chain employs TRBV12-3 or TRBV12-4 and TRBJ1-5; TRBD1 might be the D (5 bases). Trimming removed 5 bases at V and 4 bases at J, with 12 bases between. The CDR3 loop spans 14 amino acids. As DNA, the CDR3 is TGTGCCAGCAGTCCAAGGGGAGGGAATCAGCCCCAGCATTTT. Residues: CASSPRGGNQPQHF.

This clonotype was seen many times. The genes are TRBV13 and TRBJ1-5, with D unresolved. The germline CDR1 and CDR2 sequences are PRHDT and FYEKMQ (reference sequence). This CDR3 has 14 residues. V lost 8 bases and J lost 0, with 11 bases in between. For the CDR3, the DNA is TGTGCCAGCCCGACACAGAATAGCAATCAGCCCCAGCATTTT. Translating it yields CASPTQNSNQPQHF.

This clonotype was picked up many times. CDR3 nucleotides: TGTGCCAGCAGCTTAGGGAGGACAGGGTGGGCTTTCTTT. Its translation: CASSLGRTGWAFF. The J gene is TRBJ1-1, the V gene TRBV11-2; TRBD1 matches at 8 bases. V was pared by 1 base and J by 11 bases, with 6 bases of the junction left unmatched. Germline assignment: CDR1 SGHAT and CDR2 FQNNGV. CDR3 length: 13 amino acids.

CDR3 residues: CASSVPGDFTEAFF. The CDR3 DNA follows: TGTGCCAGCAGCGTACCAGGGGATTTCACTGAAGCTTTCTTT. This chain links TRBV9 with TRBJ1-1; TRBD1 might be the D (6 bases). The CDR3 has 14 amino acids. The germline gives CDR1 SGDLS, CDR2 YYNGEE. Trimming took off 1 base at V and 4 bases at J, with 11 bases between the two ends.

The genes are TRBV19 and TRBJ1-2, with a weak D call TRBD1 (5 bases). Per germline, CDR1 LNHDA and CDR2 SQIVND (reference sequence). This CDR3 spans 14 amino acids. Trimming removed 4 bases from V and 5 bases from J, with 14 bases in between. The CDR3 spells CASSRPLWGYGYTF. The CDR3 DNA follows: TGTGCCAGTAGTAGACCCTTGTGGGGGTATGGCTACACCTTC.

At least ten counts were recorded for this clonotype. The chain couples TRBV20-1 to TRBJ1-1, with a possible D match to TRBD1 (6 bases). V lost 2 bases, J lost 1 base, and 14 bases lay in between. The germline V gene has CDR1 DFQATT and CDR2 SNEGSKA (reference sequence). The CDR3 sequence is 15 residues long. Here the CDR3 DNA reads TGCAGTGCTAGACACCGCACAGGGTGGAACACTGAAGCTTTCTTT. Translation gives CSARHRTGWNTEAFF.

The chain uses TRBV9 and TRBJ2-1, with 11 bases identical to TRBD1. The CDR3 runs 17 residues. From germline, CDR1 is SGDLS and CDR2 YYNGEE. Germline trimming cut 2 bases from V and 3 bases from J; bases unmatched to any gene: 7. For the CDR3, the DNA is TGTGCCAGCAGCGTCTTTTACGGGACAGGGGGCTACAATGAGCAGTTCTTC. This translates into CASSVFYGTGGYNEQFF. The full variable domain, rest sourced from reference TRBV9 and TRBJ2-1, is DSGVTQTPKHLITATGQRVTLRCSPRSGDLSVYWYQQSLDQGLQFLIQYYNGEERAKGNILERFSAQQFPDLHSELNLSSLELGDSALYFCASSVFYGTGGYNEQFFGPGTRLTVL.

J is TRBJ2-5 and V is TRBV18; TRBD1 matches 7 bases. V trimming: 3 bases; J trimming: 6 bases; junction bases outside the gene matches: 4. Germline CDR1 reads KGHSH; CDR2 reads LQKENI. The CDR3 totals 13 residues. The CDR3 region is CASSPQGEKTQYF. The CDR3 DNA reads TGTGCCAGCTCACCGCAGGGGGAAAAGACCCAGTACTTC.

This rearrangement joins TRBV19 to TRBJ1-4; 10 bases fit TRBD1. The CDR3 covers 16 residues. Germline CDR1 LNHDA, CDR2 SQIVND (reference sequence). The V gene end was trimmed by 10 bases and the J gene end by 3 bases; junction bases not matched to a gene: 11. The DNA of the CDR3 is TGTGCCACCCGGGACAGGGGATTCACCTCTAATGAAAAACTGTTTTTT. It codes for CATRDRGFTSNEKLFF.